The rows below give T cell receptor beta chains drawn from one sample of a study of shared clonotypes between healthy human individuals. Clones were sequenced by immunoSEQ multiplex PCR, and TCRdb holds only the in-frame ones, with some missing. The sample includes around 1,000,000 clones, about 80% of them seen just once. The material sequenced was memory CD4+ T cells from PBMCs. These receptors originate from a man between 18 and 35 years old in good health. Some clones in this sample may be carry-over from other donors' samples. The CDR3 runs from the conserved cysteine through the conserved F or W. D genes are given only for firm matches. Not all rows give a size; the values are once, few, many and, for expanded clones, a class.

d_gene,len,j_gene,v_gene,abundance,CDR3aa,CDR3nt
TRBD1,12,TRBJ2-3,TRBV29-1,-,CSAGTGTDTQYF,TGCAGCGCCGGGACAGGCACAGATACGCAGTATTTT
-,11,TRBJ1-4,TRBV2,-,CASSDYEKLFF,TGTGCCAGCAGTGACTATGAAAAACTGTTTTTT
-,17,TRBJ2-5,TRBV23-1,-,CASSQSWVTAHQETQYF,TGCGCCAGCAGTCAATCGTGGGTGACAGCCCACCAAGAGACCCAGTACTTC
TRBD1,16,TRBJ1-5,TRBV28,-,CASSLGGRGFNQPQHF,TGTGCCAGCAGTTTAGGCGGCAGGGGGTTTAATCAGCCCCAGCATTTT
TRBD1,14,TRBJ1-2,TRBV27,-,CASSPRQGYYGYTF,TGTGCCAGCAGTCCGAGACAGGGGTACTATGGCTACACCTTC
-,16,TRBJ1-3,TRBV5-6,once,CASTSGGPFGGNTIYF,TGTGCCAGCACCTCCGGGGGCCCTTTCGGCGGAAACACCATATATTTT
-,12,TRBJ1-2,TRBV28,-,CASSLFGRGYTF,TGTGCCAGCAGTTTATTCGGGCGCGGCTACACCTTC
TRBD1,17,TRBJ2-1,TRBV28,once,CASSLLPGQGERNEQFF,TGTGCCAGCAGTTTATTGCCGGGACAGGGGGAACGGAATGAGCAGTTCTTC
-,15,TRBJ1-2,TRBV28,-,CASSYLGGAQHGYTF,TGTGCCAGCAGTTACCTCGGGGGGGCGCAGCATGGCTACACCTTC
TRBD2,15,TRBJ2-1,TRBV4-3,-,CASSQLGRAYNEQFF,TGCGCCAGCAGCCAACTCGGGAGGGCCTACAATGAGCAGTTCTTC
-,16,TRBJ2-3,TRBV7-9,-,CASSLAGGPSTDTQYF,TGTGCCAGCAGCTTAGCCGGAGGGCCTAGCACAGATACGCAGTATTTT
-,16,TRBJ1-5,TRBV25-1,-,CASSEGGSTINQPQHF,TGTGCCAGCAGTGAGGGAGGGAGTACAATCAATCAGCCCCAGCATTTT
-,16,TRBJ2-5,TRBV19,few,CASSIDRVGGQETQYF,TGTGCCAGTAGTATAGACCGTGTGGGGGGTCAAGAGACCCAGTACTTC
-,12,TRBJ1-2,TRBV28,-,CASEGEYYGYTF,TGTGCCAGCGAAGGGGAGTACTATGGCTACACCTTC
TRBD1,14,TRBJ2-4,TRBV10-3,-,CAISSRDRGDIQYF,TGTGCCATCAGTTCCCGGGACAGGGGGGACATTCAGTACTTC
TRBD1,14,TRBJ2-5,TRBV5-1,-,CASSFSGTEETQYF,TGCGCCAGCAGCTTTTCTGGGACAGAAGAGACCCAGTACTTC